These T cell receptor beta chains were read from a single sample in a study of glioma-infiltrating T cells. TCRdb fed the multiplex PCR reads into MiXCR, producing one record per CDR3 protein. Of more than 300,000 distinct CDR3 sequences in the sample, 41% were seen once. Sequencing was done on a sample of glioma tissue, nonneoplastic brain tissue, or PBMCs (not recorded which). The receptors here all came from a human donor with low-grade glioma or glioblastoma, undergoing nonglioma brain surgery, or in good health (not recorded which). Both conserved end residues are trimmed from each CDR3.

J | V | CDR3
TRBJ1-1 | TRBV7-7 | ATRKQGSQNTEAF
TRBJ2-7 | TRBV27 | ASSTLLAGFYEQY
TRBJ2-5 | TRBV6-2/TRBV6-3 | ASSRITSGQETQY
TRBJ2-3 | TRBV20-1 | SASGGTSGSTDTQY
TRBJ2-1 | TRBV3-1 | ASGDFYNEQF
TRBJ2-3 | TRBV14 | ASRATGMLTDTQY
TRBJ2-7 | TRBV20-1 | SAGGGGLIYEQY
TRBJ2-7 | TRBV6-2/TRBV6-3 | ASSTPGQGRYEQY
TRBJ2-1 | TRBV4-2 | ASSQAPGLAGGGEQF
TRBJ2-2 | TRBV4-3 | ASSQMTSSNTGELF
TRBJ2-7 | TRBV7-8 | ASKGSGIEQY
TRBJ2-1 | TRBV7-2 | ASSSWASGYNEQF
TRBJ1-2 | TRBV6-5 | ASSYDYQGNYGYT
TRBJ2-1 | TRBV7-6 | ASTNAGEQF
TRBJ2-7 | TRBV2 | ASLRADYPTYEQY
TRBJ1-2 | TRBV6-2/TRBV6-3 | ASKDRLNGYT
TRBJ2-1 | TRBV5-3 | ASSSGSPTINEQF
TRBJ2-5 | TRBV6-1 | VSSPHVLQETQY
TRBJ1-2 | TRBV28 | ASSLRVSGFGYT
TRBJ2-3 | TRBV5-1 | ASSPLQGAAPGDTQY
TRBJ2-5 | TRBV20-1 | SVDRAGSIETQY
TRBJ1-5 | TRBV20-1 | SARDPRENQPQH
TRBJ2-1 | TRBV27 | ASSPRTSGDEQF
TRBJ2-3 | TRBV4-2 | ASSPRGSSRGDTQY
TRBJ2-6 | TRBV7-9 | ASSLRGGSGANVLT
TRBJ2-1 | TRBV5-6 | ASSLEDSGSYNEQF
TRBJ1-1 | TRBV4-1 | ASSRVRSVTEAF
TRBJ2-6 | TRBV5-4 | ASRFDSSGANVLT
TRBJ1-4 | TRBV7-2 | ASSPGTGEKLF
TRBJ2-1 | TRBV11-2 | ASSPHQGISYNEQF
TRBJ2-2 | TRBV28 | ASSLFQGYTGELF
TRBJ1-5 | TRBV2 | ANSRQGNQPQH
TRBJ2-1 | TRBV6-1 | ASTRLARHEQF
TRBJ2-3 | TRBV15 | ATSSRQGLLTDTQY
TRBJ2-3 | TRBV11-3 | ASSPPLTDTQY
TRBJ2-1 | TRBV28 | ASRSGGEQF
TRBJ1-1 | TRBV28 | ATNHRGREAF
TRBJ2-7 | TRBV28 | ASSTSSGLGDEQY
TRBJ2-7 | TRBV6-6 | ASSPGGAGSSYERY
TRBJ2-1 | TRBV19 | ASRSQGRRKNNEQF
TRBJ2-5 | TRBV5-5 | ASSLRTVQETQY
TRBJ2-2 | TRBV20-1 | SASSQGAGNTGELF
TRBJ1-1 | TRBV24-1 | ATSDPRDGNTEAF